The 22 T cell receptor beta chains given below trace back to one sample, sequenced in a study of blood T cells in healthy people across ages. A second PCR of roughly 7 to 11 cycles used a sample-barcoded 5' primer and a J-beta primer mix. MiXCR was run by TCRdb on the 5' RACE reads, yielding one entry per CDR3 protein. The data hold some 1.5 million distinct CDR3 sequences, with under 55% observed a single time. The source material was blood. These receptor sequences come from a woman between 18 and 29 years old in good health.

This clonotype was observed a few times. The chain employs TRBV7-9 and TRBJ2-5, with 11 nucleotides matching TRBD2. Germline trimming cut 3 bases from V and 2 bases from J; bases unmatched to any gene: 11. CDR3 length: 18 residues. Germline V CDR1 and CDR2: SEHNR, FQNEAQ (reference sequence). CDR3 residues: CASSFAPQLAGVQETQYF. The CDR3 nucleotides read TGTGCCAGCAGCTTCGCTCCCCAACTAGCGGGGGTTCAAGAGACCCAGTACTTC.

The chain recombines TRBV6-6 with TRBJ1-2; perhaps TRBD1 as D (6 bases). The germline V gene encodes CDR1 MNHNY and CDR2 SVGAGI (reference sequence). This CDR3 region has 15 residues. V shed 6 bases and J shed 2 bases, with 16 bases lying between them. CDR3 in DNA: TGTGCCAGCAGGGAGACAGGTGACAGGAACTATGGCTACACCTTC. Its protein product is CASRETGDRNYGYTF.

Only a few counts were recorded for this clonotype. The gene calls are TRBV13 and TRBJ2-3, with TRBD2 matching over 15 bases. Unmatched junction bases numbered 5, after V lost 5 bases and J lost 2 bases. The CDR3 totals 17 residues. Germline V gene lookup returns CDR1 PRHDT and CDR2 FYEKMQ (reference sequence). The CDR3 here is CASSRGTSGRSTDTQYF. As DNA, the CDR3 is TGTGCCAGCAGCCGAGGGACTAGCGGGAGGTCCACAGATACGCAGTATTTT. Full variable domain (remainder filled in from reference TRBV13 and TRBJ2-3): AAGVIQSPRHLIKEKRETATLKCYPIPRHDTVYWYQQGPGQDPQFLISFYEKMQSDKGSIPDRFSAQQFSDYHSELNMSSLELGDSALYFCASSRGTSGRSTDTQYFGPGTRLTVL.

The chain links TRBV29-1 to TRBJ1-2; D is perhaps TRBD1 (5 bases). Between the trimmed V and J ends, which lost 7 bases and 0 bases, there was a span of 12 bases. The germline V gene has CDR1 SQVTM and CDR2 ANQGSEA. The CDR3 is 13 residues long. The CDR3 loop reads CSGWTPSNYGYTF. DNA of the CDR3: TGCAGCGGGTGGACACCATCTAACTATGGCTACACCTTC.

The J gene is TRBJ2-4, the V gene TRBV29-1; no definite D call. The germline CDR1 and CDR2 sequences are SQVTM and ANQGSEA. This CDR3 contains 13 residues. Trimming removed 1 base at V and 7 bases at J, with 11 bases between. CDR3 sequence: CSVEVPPLNIQYF. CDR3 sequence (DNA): TGCAGCGTTGAAGTTCCCCCCCTGAACATTCAGTACTTC. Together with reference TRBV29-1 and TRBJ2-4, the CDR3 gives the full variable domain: SAVISQKPSRDICQRGTSLTIQCQVDSQVTMMFWYRQQPGQSLTLIATANQGSEATYESGFVIDKFPISRPNLTFSTLTVSNMSPEDSSIYLCSVEVPPLNIQYFGAGTRLSVL.

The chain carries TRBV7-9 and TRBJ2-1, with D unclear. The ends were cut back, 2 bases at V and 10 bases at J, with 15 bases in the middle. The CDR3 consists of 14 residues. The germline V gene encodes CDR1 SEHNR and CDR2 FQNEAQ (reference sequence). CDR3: CASSLLLPPYEQFF. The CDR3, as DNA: TGTGCCAGCAGCTTACTACTTCCACCATACGAGCAGTTCTTC.

This CDR3 is CASSQRRTSGGADTQYF. The CDR3 coding sequence is TGTGCCAGCAGCCAACGTAGGACTAGCGGGGGCGCAGATACGCAGTATTTT. V usage is TRBV3-1 and J usage is TRBJ2-3; 13 bases agree with TRBD2. The V gene's germline CDR1 is LGHDT and CDR2 YNNKEL (reference sequence). This CDR3 spans 17 amino acids. V was clipped by 2 bases and J by 4 bases; unmatched bases: 6.

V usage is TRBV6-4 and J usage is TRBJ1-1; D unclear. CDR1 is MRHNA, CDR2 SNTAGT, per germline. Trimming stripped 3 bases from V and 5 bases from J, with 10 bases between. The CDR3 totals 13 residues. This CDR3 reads CASSETAETEAFF. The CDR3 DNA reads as TGTGCCAGCAGTGAGACGGCCGAGACTGAAGCTTTCTTT.

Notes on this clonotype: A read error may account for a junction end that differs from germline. For the CDR3, the DNA is TGTGCCTGCAGCGGACAGGGAGGAGAGACCCAGTACTTC. Protein product: CACSGQGGETQYF. V is TRBV27 and J is TRBJ2-4; 8 nucleotides agree with TRBD1. Near its end, the DNA agrees better with TRBJ2-5, so the J call may be wrong. CDR3 length: 13 residues. The V gene's germline CDR1 is MNHEY and CDR2 SMNVEV (reference sequence).

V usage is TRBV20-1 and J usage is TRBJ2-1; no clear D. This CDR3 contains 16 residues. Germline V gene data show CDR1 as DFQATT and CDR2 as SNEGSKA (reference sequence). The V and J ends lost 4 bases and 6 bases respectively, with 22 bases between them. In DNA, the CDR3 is TGCAGTGCTATCCCCAGGAAGAGTCCCCTTTCCAATGAGCAGTTCTTC. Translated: CSAIPRKSPLSNEQFF.

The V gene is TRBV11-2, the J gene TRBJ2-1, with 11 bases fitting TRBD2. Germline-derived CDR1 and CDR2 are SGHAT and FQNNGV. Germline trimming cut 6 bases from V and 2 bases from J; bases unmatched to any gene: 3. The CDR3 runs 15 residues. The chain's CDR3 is CASRLAGAPYNEQFF. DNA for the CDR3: TGTGCCAGCAGACTAGCGGGGGCACCCTACAATGAGCAGTTCTTC. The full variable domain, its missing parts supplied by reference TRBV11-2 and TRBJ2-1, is EAGVAQSPRYKIIEKRQSVAFWCNPISGHATLYWYQQILGQGPKLLIQFQNNGVVDDSQLPKDRFSAERLKGVDSTLKIQPAKLEDSAVYLCASRLAGAPYNEQFFGPGTRLTVL.

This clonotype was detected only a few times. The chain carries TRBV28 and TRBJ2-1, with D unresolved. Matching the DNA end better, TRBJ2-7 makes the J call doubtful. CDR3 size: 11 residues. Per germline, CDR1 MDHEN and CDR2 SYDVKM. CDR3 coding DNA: TGTGCCAGCAGTTCCGACAATGAGCAGTACTTC. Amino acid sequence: CASSSDNEQYF.

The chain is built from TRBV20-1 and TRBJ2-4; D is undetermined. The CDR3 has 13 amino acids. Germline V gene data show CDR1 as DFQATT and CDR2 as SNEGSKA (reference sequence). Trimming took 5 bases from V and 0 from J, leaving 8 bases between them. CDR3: CSAAAIAKNIQYF. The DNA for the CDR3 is TGCAGTGCTGCTGCAATAGCCAAAAACATTCAGTACTTC.

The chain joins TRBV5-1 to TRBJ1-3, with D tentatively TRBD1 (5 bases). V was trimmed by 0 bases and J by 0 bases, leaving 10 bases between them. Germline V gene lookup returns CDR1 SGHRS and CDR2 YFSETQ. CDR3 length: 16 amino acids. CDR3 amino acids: CASSLEGRTSGNTIYF. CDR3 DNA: TGCGCCAGCAGCTTGGAGGGACGGACCTCTGGAAACACCATATATTTT.

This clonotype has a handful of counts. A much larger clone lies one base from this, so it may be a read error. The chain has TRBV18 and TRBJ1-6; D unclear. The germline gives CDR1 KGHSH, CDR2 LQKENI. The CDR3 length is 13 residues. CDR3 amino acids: CASSRPQNSPPHF. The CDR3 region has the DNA TGTGCCAGCTCACGACCCCAGAATTCACCCCCCCACTTT.

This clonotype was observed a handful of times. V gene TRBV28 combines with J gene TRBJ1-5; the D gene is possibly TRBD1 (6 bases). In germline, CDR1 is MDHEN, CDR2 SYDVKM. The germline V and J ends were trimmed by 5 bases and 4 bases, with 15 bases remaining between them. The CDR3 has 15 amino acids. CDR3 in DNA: TGTGCCAGCAGTGGACAGCCCTCCGGAAATCAGCCCCAGCATTTT. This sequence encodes CASSGQPSGNQPQHF.

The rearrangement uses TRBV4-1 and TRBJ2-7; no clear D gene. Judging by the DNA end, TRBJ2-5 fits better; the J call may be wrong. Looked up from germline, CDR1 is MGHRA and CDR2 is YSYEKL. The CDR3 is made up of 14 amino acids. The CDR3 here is CASSHLGHQETQYF. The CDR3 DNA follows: TGCGCCAGCAGCCACCTAGGACACCAAGAGACCCAGTACTTC.

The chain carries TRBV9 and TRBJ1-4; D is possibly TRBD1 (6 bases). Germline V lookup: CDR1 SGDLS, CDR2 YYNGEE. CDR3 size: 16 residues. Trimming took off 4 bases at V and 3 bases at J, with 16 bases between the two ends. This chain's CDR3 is CASSPTGQAANEKLFF. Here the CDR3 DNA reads TGTGCCAGCAGCCCAACGGGACAAGCAGCTAATGAAAAACTGTTTTTT.

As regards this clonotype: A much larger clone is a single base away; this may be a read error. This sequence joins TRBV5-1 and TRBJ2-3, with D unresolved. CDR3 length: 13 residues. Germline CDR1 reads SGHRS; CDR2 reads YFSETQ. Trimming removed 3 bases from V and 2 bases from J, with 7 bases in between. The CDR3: CASSSFHTDTQYF. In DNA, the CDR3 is TGCGCCAGCAGCTCGTTCCACACAGATACGCAGTATTTT.

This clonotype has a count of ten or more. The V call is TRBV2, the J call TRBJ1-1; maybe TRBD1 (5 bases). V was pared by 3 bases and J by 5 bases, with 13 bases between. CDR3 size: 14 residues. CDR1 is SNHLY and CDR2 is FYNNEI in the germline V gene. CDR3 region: CASSEDGARTEAFF. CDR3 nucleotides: TGTGCCAGCAGTGAGGACGGGGCTCGGACTGAAGCTTTCTTT.

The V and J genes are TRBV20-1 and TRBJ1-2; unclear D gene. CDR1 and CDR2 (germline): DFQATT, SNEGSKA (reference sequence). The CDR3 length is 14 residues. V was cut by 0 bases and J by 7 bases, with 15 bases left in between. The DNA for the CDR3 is TGCAGTGCTAGAGATCAAGGACGCTCTCTTGGCTACACCTTC. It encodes CSARDQGRSLGYTF.

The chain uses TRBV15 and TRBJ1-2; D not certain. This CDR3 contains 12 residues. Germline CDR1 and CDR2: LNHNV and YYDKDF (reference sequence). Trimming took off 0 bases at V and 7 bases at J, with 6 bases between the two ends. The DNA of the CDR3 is TGTGCCACCAGCAGAGATCGGCGTGGCTACACCTTC. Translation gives CATSRDRRGYTF.